Each of the 10 T cell receptor beta chains below was sequenced from the same sample in a study of T cells in Graves' hyperthyroidism and ophthalmopathy. Template material for amplifying TCR beta CDR3 regions consisted of RNA transcripts. HTBI primers were used for first-round RT-PCR of the TCR CDR3. TCRdb analysed the multiplex PCR reads with MiXCR anew, one entry per CDR3 protein. The sample carries more than 500,000 distinct CDR3 sequences, 15% to 20% recorded once. Sequencing was done on a sample of blood. The receptor set was obtained from a woman aged 25 to 39 with Graves' hyperthyroidism.

As DNA, the CDR3 is TGTGCCACCAGCAAGGGACTAGCGGGACTAAATTACTACGAGCAGTACTTC. Translating gives CATSKGLAGLNYYEQYF. The chain links TRBV15 to TRBJ2-7; 13 bases match TRBD2. This CDR3 region has 17 residues. With 4 bases clipped from V and 3 bases from J, the junction kept 9 bases outside the gene matches. Germline V gene data show CDR1 as LNHNV and CDR2 as YYDKDF (reference sequence).

To note about this clonotype: A read error may produce the germline difference seen at one junction end. The chain employs TRBV6-1 and TRBJ2-5, with D perhaps TRBD1 or TRBD2 (5 bases each). Germline assignment: CDR1 MNHNS and CDR2 SASEGT. This CDR3 spans 13 amino acids. CDR3 in amino acids: CTSSYGTRETQYF. In DNA, the CDR3 is TGTACCAGCAGTTATGGGACCAGAGAGACCCAGTACTTC.

This clonotype was detected ten times or more. The chain couples TRBV3-1 to TRBJ2-7; 10 bases line up with TRBD1. J lost 6 bases, V lost 0 bases, and 8 bases had no gene match. The CDR3 runs to 16 residues. CDR1 is LGHDT, CDR2 YNNKEL, per germline (reference sequence). This CDR3 is CASSQDMRQGAGEQYF. The CDR3 bases are TGTGCCAGCAGCCAAGATATGAGACAGGGGGCAGGCGAGCAGTACTTC.

The CDR3, as DNA: TGTGCCAGCAGCCTTAGTATATACAGGGGTATTGACACCGGGGAGCTGTTTTTT. Amino acids: CASSLSIYRGIDTGELFF. The genes are TRBV11-2 and TRBJ2-2, with 7 bases lining up with TRBD1. The CDR3 contains 18 residues. With V trimmed by 5 bases and J by 3 bases, 15 bases remained unmatched. CDR1 is SGHAT and CDR2 is FQNNGV in the germline V gene.

This clonotype was observed a few times. This chain uses TRBV27 with TRBJ2-2; D tentatively fits TRBD1 or TRBD2 (5 bases each). Germline V lookup: CDR1 MNHEY, CDR2 SMNVEV (reference sequence). The CDR3 runs 15 residues. V was shortened by 9 bases and J by 7 bases, with 21 bases between the two germline ends. The CDR3: CARSFPGPHRGELFF. The CDR3 nucleotides read TGTGCCAGGAGCTTTCCGGGACCCCACCGCGGGGAGCTGTTTTTT.

In its sample, this clonotype was seen many times. This rearrangement joins TRBV4-2 to TRBJ2-7; TRBD2 agrees at 8 bases. The CDR3 has 15 residues. V shed 3 bases, J shed 9 bases, and the junction held 13 bases outside the gene matches. Germline CDR1 reads LGHNA; CDR2 reads YNFKEQ. The CDR3 DNA sequence: TGTGCCAGCAGCCAGGGGAGCGGGAGAGTAGAAGGGCAGTACTTC. Its protein product is CASSQGSGRVEGQYF.

This clonotype was picked up many times. The V gene is TRBV6-2 or TRBV6-3, the J gene TRBJ1-5, with D possibly TRBD1 on 6 matching bases. CDR1 MNHEY and CDR2 SVGEGT come from the germline V gene. The CDR3 spans 15 residues. Trimming removed 6 bases from V and 4 bases from J, with 16 bases in between. This CDR3 reads CASSPRGTPNQPQHF. CDR3 nucleotides: TGTGCCAGCAGCCCGAGGGGGACACCAAATCAGCCCCAGCATTTT.

This clonotype was counted at least ten times. The CDR3 nucleotides read TGTGCCAGCTCCTCTAGGACAGGGGGATCCTACGAGCAGTACTTC. Protein product: CASSSRTGGSYEQYF. The V and J genes are TRBV12-3 or TRBV12-4 and TRBJ2-7; 10 positions agree with TRBD1. This CDR3 has 15 amino acids. V was pared by 8 bases and J by 1 base, with 8 bases of the junction left unmatched.

This clonotype was detected ten times or more. V gene TRBV2 combines with J gene TRBJ1-5; 9 nucleotides match TRBD1. The CDR3 is 14 amino acids. After removal of 6 bases from V and 7 bases from J, the junction contained 7 bases not matched to a gene. Germline lookup yields CDR1 SNHLY and CDR2 FYNNEI. Here the CDR3 DNA reads TGTGCCAGCAGGGGGACAGGGAAAGGACAGCCCCAGCATTTT. As protein: CASRGTGKGQPQHF.

This chain joins TRBV5-6 and TRBJ2-7; D is perhaps TRBD1 (5 bases). Germline V gene sequence: CDR1 SGHDT, CDR2 YYEEEE. Trimming pared 1 base from V and 0 bases from J, leaving 14 bases between. This CDR3 comprises 16 residues. The CDR3 here is CASSLLVGRDSYEQYF. CDR3 coding DNA: TGTGCCAGCAGCTTGTTGGTTGGCAGGGACTCCTACGAGCAGTACTTC.